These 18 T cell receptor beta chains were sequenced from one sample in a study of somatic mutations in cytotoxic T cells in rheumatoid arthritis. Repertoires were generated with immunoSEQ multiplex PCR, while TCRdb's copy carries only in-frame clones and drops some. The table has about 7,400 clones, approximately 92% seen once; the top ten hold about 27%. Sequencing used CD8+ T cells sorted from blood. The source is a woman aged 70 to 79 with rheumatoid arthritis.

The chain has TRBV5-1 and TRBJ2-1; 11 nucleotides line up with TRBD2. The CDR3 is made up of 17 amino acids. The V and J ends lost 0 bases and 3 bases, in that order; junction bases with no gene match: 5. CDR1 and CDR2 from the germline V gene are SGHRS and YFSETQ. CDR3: CASSLDSGRGHYNEQFF. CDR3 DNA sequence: TGCGCCAGCAGCTTGGATAGCGGGAGGGGTCACTACAATGAGCAGTTCTTC. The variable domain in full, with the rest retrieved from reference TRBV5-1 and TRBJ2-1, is KAGVTQTPRYLIKTRGQQVTLSCSPISGHRSVSWYQQTPGQGLQFLFEYFSETQRNKGNFPGRFSGRQFSNSRSEMNVSTLELGDSALYLCASSLDSGRGHYNEQFFGPGTRLTVL.

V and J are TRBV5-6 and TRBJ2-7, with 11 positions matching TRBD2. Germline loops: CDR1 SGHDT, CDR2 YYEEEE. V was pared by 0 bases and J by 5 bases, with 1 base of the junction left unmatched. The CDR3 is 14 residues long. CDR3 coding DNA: TGTGCCAGCAGCTTGGGACTAGCGGGACACGAGCAGTACTTC. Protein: CASSLGLAGHEQYF.

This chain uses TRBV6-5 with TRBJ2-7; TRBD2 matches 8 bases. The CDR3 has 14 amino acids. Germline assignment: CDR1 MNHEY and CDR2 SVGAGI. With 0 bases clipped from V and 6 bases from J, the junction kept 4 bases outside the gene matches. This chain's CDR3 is CASSYSGGGGEQYF. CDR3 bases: TGTGCCAGCAGTTACTCCGGGGGGGGTGGCGAGCAGTACTTC.

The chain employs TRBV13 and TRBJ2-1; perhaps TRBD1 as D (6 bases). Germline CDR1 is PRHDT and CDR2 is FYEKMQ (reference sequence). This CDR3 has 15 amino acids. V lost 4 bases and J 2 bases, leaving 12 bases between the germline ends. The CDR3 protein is CASSSDRNPYNEQFF. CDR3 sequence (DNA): TGTGCCAGCAGCTCGGACAGAAATCCCTACAATGAGCAGTTCTTC.

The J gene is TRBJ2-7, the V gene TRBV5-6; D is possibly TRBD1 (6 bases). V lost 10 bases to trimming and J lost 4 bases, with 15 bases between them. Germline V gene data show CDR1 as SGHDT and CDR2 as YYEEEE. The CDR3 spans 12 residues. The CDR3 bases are TGTGCCGTAGGCAGGGGTGGGTACGAGCAGTACTTC. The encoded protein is CAVGRGGYEQYF.

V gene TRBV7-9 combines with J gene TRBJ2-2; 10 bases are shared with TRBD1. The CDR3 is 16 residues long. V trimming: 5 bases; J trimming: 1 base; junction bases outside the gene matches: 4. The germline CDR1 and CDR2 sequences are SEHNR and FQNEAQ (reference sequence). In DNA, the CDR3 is TGTGCCAGCAGCCCGCGGACAGGGGGGAACACCGGGGAGCTGTTTTTT. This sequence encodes CASSPRTGGNTGELFF.

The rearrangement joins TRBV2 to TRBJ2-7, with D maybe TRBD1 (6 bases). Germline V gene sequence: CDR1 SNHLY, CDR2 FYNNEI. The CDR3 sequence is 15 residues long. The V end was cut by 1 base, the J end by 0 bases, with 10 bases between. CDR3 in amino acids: CASSEGDINSYEQYF. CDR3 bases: TGTGCCAGCAGTGAAGGGGACATTAACTCCTACGAGCAGTACTTC.

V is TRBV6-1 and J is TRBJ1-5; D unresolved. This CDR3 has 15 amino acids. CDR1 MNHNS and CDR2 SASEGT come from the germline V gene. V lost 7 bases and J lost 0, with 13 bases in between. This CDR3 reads CASTPGPGSNQPQHF. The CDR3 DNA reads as TGTGCCAGCACCCCAGGTCCCGGTAGCAATCAGCCCCAGCATTTT.

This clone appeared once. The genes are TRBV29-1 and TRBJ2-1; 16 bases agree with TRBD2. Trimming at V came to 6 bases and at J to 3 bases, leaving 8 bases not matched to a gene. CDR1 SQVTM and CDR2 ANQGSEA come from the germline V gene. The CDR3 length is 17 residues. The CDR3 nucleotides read TGCAGCGTAGGGGGGACTAGCGGGGGGGCGGTCTACAATGAGCAGTTCTTC. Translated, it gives CSVGGTSGGAVYNEQFF.

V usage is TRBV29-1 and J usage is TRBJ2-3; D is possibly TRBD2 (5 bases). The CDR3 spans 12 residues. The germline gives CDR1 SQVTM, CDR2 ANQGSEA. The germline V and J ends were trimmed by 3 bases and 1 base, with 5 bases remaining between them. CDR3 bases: TGCAGCGTTGAGAGGGGCACAGATACGCAGTATTTT. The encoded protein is CSVERGTDTQYF.

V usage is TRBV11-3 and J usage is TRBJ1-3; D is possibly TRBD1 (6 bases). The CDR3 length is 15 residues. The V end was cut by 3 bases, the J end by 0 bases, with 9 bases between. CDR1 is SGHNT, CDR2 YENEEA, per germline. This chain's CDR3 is CASSFTGTSGNTIYF. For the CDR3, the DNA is TGTGCCAGCAGCTTCACAGGGACCTCTGGAAACACCATATATTTT.

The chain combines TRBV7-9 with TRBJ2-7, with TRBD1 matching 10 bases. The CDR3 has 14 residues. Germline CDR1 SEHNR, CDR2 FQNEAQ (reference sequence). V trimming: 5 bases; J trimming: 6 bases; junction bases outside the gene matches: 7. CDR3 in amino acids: CASSPRDRGAEQYF. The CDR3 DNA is TGTGCCAGCAGCCCCCGGGACAGGGGTGCCGAGCAGTACTTC.

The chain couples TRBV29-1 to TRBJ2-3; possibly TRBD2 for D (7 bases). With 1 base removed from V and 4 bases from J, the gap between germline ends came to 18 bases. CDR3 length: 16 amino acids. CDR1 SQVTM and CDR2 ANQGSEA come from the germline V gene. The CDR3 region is CSVEGHLGGAADTQYF. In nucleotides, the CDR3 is TGCAGCGTTGAAGGCCACCTGGGGGGGGCAGCAGATACGCAGTATTTT.

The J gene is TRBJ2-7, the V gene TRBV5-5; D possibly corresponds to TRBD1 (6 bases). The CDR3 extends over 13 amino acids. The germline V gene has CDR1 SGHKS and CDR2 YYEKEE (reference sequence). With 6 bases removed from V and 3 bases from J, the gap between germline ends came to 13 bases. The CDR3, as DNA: TGTGCCAGCACTTCCGGGACACACTACGAGCAGTACTTC. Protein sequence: CASTSGTHYEQYF.

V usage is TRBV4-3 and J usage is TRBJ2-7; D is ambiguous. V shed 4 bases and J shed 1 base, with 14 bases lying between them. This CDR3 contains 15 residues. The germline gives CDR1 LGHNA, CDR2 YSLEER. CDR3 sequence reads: CASSPTSEQSYEQYF. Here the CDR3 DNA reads TGCGCCAGCAGCCCAACGTCGGAACAGTCCTACGAGCAGTACTTC.

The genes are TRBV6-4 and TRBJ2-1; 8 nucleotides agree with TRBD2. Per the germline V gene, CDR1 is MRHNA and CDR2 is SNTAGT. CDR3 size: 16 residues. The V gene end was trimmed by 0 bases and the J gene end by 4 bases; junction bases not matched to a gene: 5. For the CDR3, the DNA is TGTGCCAGCAGTGACTCGGGTAGCGGGGCATACAATGAGCAGTTCTTC. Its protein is CASSDSGSGAYNEQFF.

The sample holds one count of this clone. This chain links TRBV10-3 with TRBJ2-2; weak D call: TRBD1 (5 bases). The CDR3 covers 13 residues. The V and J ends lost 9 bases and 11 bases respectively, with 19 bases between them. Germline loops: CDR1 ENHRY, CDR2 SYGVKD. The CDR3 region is CAMLGQAAGELFF. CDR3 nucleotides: TGTGCCATGTTGGGGCAGGCCGCTGGAGAGCTGTTTTTT.

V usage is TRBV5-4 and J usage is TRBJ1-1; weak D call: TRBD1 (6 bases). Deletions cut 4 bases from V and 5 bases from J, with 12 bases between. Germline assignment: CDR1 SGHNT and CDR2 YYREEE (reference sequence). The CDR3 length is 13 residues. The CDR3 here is CASSPGQTTEAFF. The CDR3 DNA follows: TGTGCCAGCAGCCCCGGACAGACGACTGAAGCTTTCTTT.